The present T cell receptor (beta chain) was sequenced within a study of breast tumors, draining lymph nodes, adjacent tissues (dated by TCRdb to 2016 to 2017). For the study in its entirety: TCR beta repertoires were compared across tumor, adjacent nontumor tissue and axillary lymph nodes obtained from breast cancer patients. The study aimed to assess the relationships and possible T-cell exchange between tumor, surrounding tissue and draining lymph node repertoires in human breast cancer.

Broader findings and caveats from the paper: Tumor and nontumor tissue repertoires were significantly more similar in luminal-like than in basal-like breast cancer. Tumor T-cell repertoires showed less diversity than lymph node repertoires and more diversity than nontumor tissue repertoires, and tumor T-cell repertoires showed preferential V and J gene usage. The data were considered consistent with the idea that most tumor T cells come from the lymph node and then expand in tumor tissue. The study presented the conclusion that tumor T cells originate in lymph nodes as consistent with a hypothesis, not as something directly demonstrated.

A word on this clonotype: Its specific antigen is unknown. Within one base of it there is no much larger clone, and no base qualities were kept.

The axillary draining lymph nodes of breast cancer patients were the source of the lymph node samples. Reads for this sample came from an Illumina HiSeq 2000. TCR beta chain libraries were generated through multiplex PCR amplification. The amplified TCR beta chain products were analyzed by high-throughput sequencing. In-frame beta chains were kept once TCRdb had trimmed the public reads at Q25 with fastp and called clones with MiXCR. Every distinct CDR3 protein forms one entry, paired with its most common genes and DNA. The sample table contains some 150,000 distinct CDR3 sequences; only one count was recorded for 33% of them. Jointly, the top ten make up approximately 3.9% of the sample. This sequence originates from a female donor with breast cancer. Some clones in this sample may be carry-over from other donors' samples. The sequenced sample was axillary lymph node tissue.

The nucleotide sequence is given as TGTGCCAGCAGTCACCGGACCTGGGGCTACGAGCAGTACTTC. Its protein product is CASSHRTWGYEQYF. The receptor chain draws on TRBV6-5 and TRBJ2-7; there is no confident call for the D gene. The CDR3 measures 14 amino acids from cysteine to phenylalanine. The CDR3 DNA has 42 bases and is translated from base 1. The germline V gene specifies MNHEY as CDR1 and SVGAGI as CDR2. V and J are truncated by 5 bases and 3 bases respectively, leaving an intervening sequence of 14 bases.